These 18 T cell receptor beta chains originate from one sample sequenced in a study of T cell responses to AZD1222 COVID-19 vaccine. Generated by immunoSEQ multiplex PCR, the TCRdb table keeps only in-frame clones and is missing some. The sample has more than 110,000 clones; around 93% are singletons. The sequences come from peripheral blood, collected on day 0 of AZD1222 vaccination. These receptors were collected from an adult in good health.

The sample holds one count of this clone. The DNA for the CDR3 is TGTGCCAGTAGTATATTGGAGGGCACTGAAGCTTTCTTT. Translated, it gives CASSILEGTEAFF. The V call is TRBV19, the J call TRBJ1-1; D gene uncertain. CDR1 and CDR2 from the germline V gene are LNHDA and SQIVND (reference sequence). This CDR3 is built from 13 residues. V dropped 2 bases and J dropped 4 bases, with 8 bases sitting between them. The full variable domain, rest sourced from reference TRBV19 and TRBJ1-1, is DGGITQSPKYLFRKEGQNVTLSCEQNLNHDAMYWYRQDPGQGLRLIYYSQIVNDFQKGDIAEGYSVSREKKESFPLTVTSAQKNPTAFYLCASSILEGTEAFFGQGTRLTVV.

This clone was seen once. V gene TRBV12-5 combines with J gene TRBJ2-2; D is perhaps TRBD2 (5 bases). V shed 1 base and J shed 6 bases, with 18 bases lying between them. Germline V gene lookup returns CDR1 LGHNT and CDR2 FRNRAP. The CDR3 contains 17 residues. CDR3 DNA: TGTGCTAGTGGTTTGGGACGAGGGCTTAGCTTGGCCGGGGAGCTGTTTTTT. Translated, it gives CASGLGRGLSLAGELFF.

This rearrangement joins TRBV4-1 to TRBJ2-7; D perhaps matches TRBD1 (5 bases). Trimming removed 0 bases at V and 8 bases at J, with 14 bases between. The germline CDR1 and CDR2 sequences are MGHRA and YSYEKL. The CDR3 contains 14 residues. CDR3 nucleotides: TGCGCCAGCAGCCAAGATTCGCTGCAGGGCAAGCAGTACTTC. As protein: CASSQDSLQGKQYF.

The chain links TRBV5-8 to TRBJ1-5, with D hard to call. Between the trimmed V and J ends, which lost 0 bases and 6 bases, there was a span of 1 base. Germline loops: CDR1 SGHTS, CDR2 YDEGEE. CDR3 length equals 11 residues. The CDR3 region has the DNA TGTGCCAGCAGCTTGGGTCAGCCCCAGCATTTT. It specifies CASSLGQPQHF. Drawing the rest from reference TRBV5-8 and TRBJ1-5, the complete variable domain is EAGVTQSPTHLIKTRGQQATLRCSPISGHTSVYWYQQALGLGLQFLLWYDEGEERNRGNFPPRFSGRQFPNYSSELNVNALELEDSALYLCASSLGQPQHFGDGTRLSIL.

J is TRBJ1-5 and V is TRBV19; D unresolved. Germline-derived CDR1 and CDR2 are LNHDA and SQIVND (reference sequence). Trimming removed 7 bases at V and 3 bases at J, with 13 bases between. The CDR3 has 14 amino acids. The CDR3 DNA is TGTGCCAGTAAAGAGGCCGGAAACAATCAGCCCCAGCATTTT. This gives the protein CASKEAGNNQPQHF.

The genes are TRBV6-2 or TRBV6-3 and TRBJ2-7; TRBD1 agrees at 7 bases. CDR1 and CDR2 (germline): MNHEY, SVGEGT. With 4 bases clipped from V and 4 bases from J, the junction kept 7 bases outside the gene matches. The CDR3 has 14 residues. The CDR3 DNA reads as TGTGCCAGCAGTTCCTACAGGGGTAGTTACGAGCAGTACTTC. Protein sequence: CASSSYRGSYEQYF.

This clone appeared once. V usage is TRBV11-3 and J usage is TRBJ2-6, with 8 nucleotides matching TRBD2. Germline loops: CDR1 SGHNT, CDR2 YENEEA. The trim removed 4 bases at V and 2 bases at J, leaving 4 bases unmatched. The CDR3 runs 16 residues. The DNA of the CDR3 is TGTGCCAGCAGCTCGGTAGCGGGGCCTGGGGCCAACGTCCTGACTTTC. Translating it yields CASSSVAGPGANVLTF.

The chain couples TRBV2 to TRBJ1-6, with 9 bases identical to TRBD1. V gave up 7 bases and J gave up 7 bases; unmatched junction bases: 8. Per germline, CDR1 SNHLY and CDR2 FYNNEI. The CDR3 runs to 15 residues. The CDR3 protein is CASTLQGARNSPLHF. The CDR3, as DNA: TGTGCCAGCACCTTACAGGGGGCGAGGAATTCACCCCTCCACTTT.

The chain couples TRBV4-2 to TRBJ1-5; no definite D call. Germline CDR1 reads LGHNA; CDR2 reads YNFKEQ. This CDR3 region has 15 residues. V lost 1 base, J lost 8 bases, and 15 bases lay in between. The CDR3 DNA follows: TGTGCCAGCAGCCAAGTAGGCGGCCCCGTGGAGCCCCAGCATTTT. This sequence encodes CASSQVGGPVEPQHF.

The chain uses TRBV7-8 and TRBJ1-6, with 9 nucleotides matching TRBD1. This CDR3 region has 14 residues. V lost 0 bases, J lost 15 bases, and 6 bases stayed unmatched. The germline gives CDR1 SGHVS, CDR2 FQNEAQ. The CDR3 DNA is TGTGCCAGCAGCTTAGCCGGAACAGGGGGCCTCCTCCACTTT. This translates into CASSLAGTGGLLHF.

The chain combines TRBV19 with TRBJ2-7; the D gene is possibly TRBD1 (6 bases). Trimming shortened V by 4 bases and J by 5 bases, and 15 bases separated the two germline ends. There are 14 residues in the CDR3. CDR1 and CDR2 (germline): LNHDA, SQIVND (reference sequence). The CDR3 here is CASSTRSGHHEQYF. In DNA form, the CDR3 reads TGTGCCAGTAGTACCCGCTCGGGACACCACGAGCAGTACTTC.

The gene calls are TRBV12-3 or TRBV12-4 and TRBJ2-7, with D tentatively TRBD1 (5 bases). This CDR3 region has 12 residues. Trimming took 3 bases from V and 6 from J, leaving 9 bases between them. Here the CDR3 DNA reads TGTGCCAGCAGTTTTATTAGGGGCGAGCAGTACTTC. It specifies CASSFIRGEQYF.

This clone was detected only once. This chain connects TRBV28 to TRBJ2-2, with D possibly being TRBD1 (5 bases). Germline V gene sequence: CDR1 MDHEN, CDR2 SYDVKM. This CDR3 has 14 amino acids. The germline V and J ends were trimmed by 10 bases and 6 bases, with 18 bases remaining between them. CDR3 region: CATKDRPYAGELFF. The CDR3 DNA reads as TGTGCCACAAAAGACAGACCGTACGCCGGGGAGCTGTTTTTT.

The chain has TRBV5-1 and TRBJ2-3; TRBD2 matches at 8 bases. With 2 bases clipped from V and 4 bases from J, the junction kept 3 bases outside the gene matches. CDR1 and CDR2 from the germline V gene are SGHRS and YFSETQ. The CDR3 consists of 14 residues. CDR3 in amino acids: CASSFSGGSDTQYF. For the CDR3, the DNA is TGCGCCAGCAGCTTCAGCGGGGGTTCAGATACGCAGTATTTT.

The DNA of the CDR3 is TGTGCCAGCTCTCGACAGGGGTTTCCGGAACTGTCAGGGAATGAAAAACTGTTTTTT. Protein product: CASSRQGFPELSGNEKLFF. This chain links TRBV18 with TRBJ1-4; 8 nucleotides line up with TRBD1. Germline V CDR1 and CDR2: KGHSH, LQKENI. This CDR3 comprises 19 residues. Unmatched junction bases numbered 20, after V lost 6 bases and J lost 5 bases.

This chain links TRBV11-3 with TRBJ2-7; D possibly corresponds to TRBD1 (6 bases). The germline V and J ends were trimmed by 5 bases and 3 bases, with 8 bases remaining between them. Germline V lookup: CDR1 SGHNT, CDR2 YENEEA. The length of the CDR3 is 12 residues. DNA of the CDR3: TGTGCCAGCAGCGGACAGAACTACGAGCAGTACTTC. Amino acids: CASSGQNYEQYF.

V usage is TRBV7-9 and J usage is TRBJ2-6; either TRBD1 or TRBD2 may supply D (5 bases each). Germline loops: CDR1 SEHNR, CDR2 FQNEAQ (reference sequence). The CDR3 spans 17 residues. V was trimmed by 5 bases and J by 0 bases, leaving 14 bases between them. The CDR3 here is CASSQSWGTSGANVLTF. In DNA, the CDR3 is TGTGCCAGCAGCCAATCGTGGGGGACCTCTGGGGCCAACGTCCTGACTTTC. Full variable domain (rest looked up from reference TRBV7-9 and TRBJ2-6): DTGVSQNPRHKITKRGQNVTFRCDPISEHNRLYWYRQTLGQGPEFLTYFQNEAQLEKSRLLSDRFSAERPKGSFSTLEIQRTEQGDSAMYLCASSQSWGTSGANVLTFGAGSRLTVL.

The chain combines TRBV7-6 with TRBJ2-7, with D maybe TRBD2 (6 bases). The germline CDR1 and CDR2 sequences are SGHVS and FNYEAQ. Deletions cut 1 base from V and 3 bases from J, with 19 bases between. The CDR3 consists of 17 residues. CDR3 nucleotide sequence: TGTGCCAGCAGCTTAGGGACTACACCCTCTGAGGGCTACGAGCAGTACTTC. Residues: CASSLGTTPSEGYEQYF.